These 27 T cell receptor beta chains came from one sample sequenced in a study of cytomegalovirus exposure and HLA in healthy donors. 60 Vbeta and 13 Jbeta primers were used in PCR. Clones were read by immunoSEQ multiplex PCR, and TCRdb kept only the in-frame ones, dropping some. The sample holds 150,000 to 200,000 clones, over 70% seen once. The sample consisted of PBMCs. The receptors were gathered from a woman between 25 and 40 years old in good health and CMV-seronegative.

The genes are TRBV18 and TRBJ2-1; D possibly corresponds to TRBD1 (5 bases). The CDR3 spans 13 residues. The V and J ends lost 5 bases and 5 bases respectively, with 10 bases between them. Germline V lookup: CDR1 KGHSH, CDR2 LQKENI. The CDR3 loop reads CASSGARNNEQFF. The CDR3 DNA reads as TGTGCCAGCTCAGGGGCCAGAAACAATGAGCAGTTCTTC.

This clone was found a few times. The chain has TRBV2 and TRBJ2-5, with TRBD2 matching over 10 bases. Germline V CDR1 and CDR2: SNHLY, FYNNEI. The CDR3 is made up of 16 amino acids. V was pared by 7 bases and J by 3 bases, with 11 bases of the junction left unmatched. The CDR3 DNA is TGTGCCAGCACCCAATCGGGACTAGCGACGAAAGAGACCCAGTACTTC. Translated: CASTQSGLATKETQYF.

This sequence joins TRBV27 and TRBJ1-1; possibly TRBD1 for D (6 bases). The germline V gene encodes CDR1 MNHEY and CDR2 SMNVEV (reference sequence). The CDR3 is 13 amino acids. V shed 5 bases and J shed 5 bases, with 12 bases lying between them. CDR3 in DNA: TGTGCCAGCAGTACAAAGGGGGGGACTGAAGCTTTCTTT. Residues: CASSTKGGTEAFF.

The rearrangement uses TRBV6-5 and TRBJ1-5; D remains ambiguous. V was cut by 6 bases and J by 4 bases, with 16 bases left in between. Germline V gene sequence: CDR1 MNHEY, CDR2 SVGAGI. This CDR3 has 15 residues. The CDR3 DNA is TGTGCCAGCAGCGTGGGAGGAGGGATAAATCAGCCCCAGCATTTT. Residues: CASSVGGGINQPQHF.

The chain employs TRBV7-2 and TRBJ2-5, with D possibly matching TRBD2 (6 bases). V lost 1 base, J lost 0 bases, and 12 bases lay in between. The CDR3 is made up of 16 amino acids. CDR1 and CDR2 from the germline V gene are SGHTA and FQGNSA. The CDR3 DNA sequence: TGTGCCAGCAGCTTAGTCTTCCGGGGGTACCAAGAGACCCAGTACTTC. This sequence encodes CASSLVFRGYQETQYF.

CDR3 bases: TGCAGCGCAAGACAGAGAGGACTAGCTGAGACCCAGTACTTC. This encodes CSARQRGLAETQYF. V is TRBV29-1 and J is TRBJ2-5; 8 bases line up with TRBD2. Looked up from germline, CDR1 is SQVTM and CDR2 is ANQGSEA. CDR3 length: 14 residues. With V trimmed by 7 bases and J by 5 bases, 12 bases remained unmatched. Complete variable domain (other parts from reference TRBV29-1 and TRBJ2-5): SAVISQKPSRDICQRGTSLTIQCQVDSQVTMMFWYRQQPGQSLTLIATANQGSEATYESGFVIDKFPISRPNLTFSTLTVSNMSPEDSSIYLCSARQRGLAETQYFGPGTRLLVL.

The chain recombines TRBV7-2 with TRBJ1-2, with 7 positions matching TRBD1. Trimming removed 3 bases from V and 4 bases from J; junction bases left unmatched: 5. Looked up from germline, CDR1 is SGHTA and CDR2 is FQGNSA. The CDR3 covers 14 residues. The CDR3 bases are TGTGCCAGCAGCTTCCCCCGGGACAGCTATGGCTACACCTTC. Its translation is CASSFPRDSYGYTF.

A single count supports this clone. The V gene is TRBV5-6, the J gene TRBJ2-3; tentative D call: TRBD2 (5 bases). Germline V lookup: CDR1 SGHDT, CDR2 YYEEEE. V lost 0 bases and J 0 bases, leaving 8 bases between the germline ends. This CDR3 has 15 residues. CDR3 region: CASSLGGVSTDTQYF. CDR3 coding DNA: TGTGCCAGCAGCTTGGGGGGAGTTAGCACAGATACGCAGTATTTT.

Comment on this clone: Compared with germline, one end of the junction differs, possibly owing to a read error. This chain joins TRBV6-9 and TRBJ1-5, with TRBD1 matching over 7 bases. CDR3 length: 12 residues. Germline lookup yields CDR1 MNHGY and CDR2 SVAAGI. For the CDR3, the DNA is TGTGCCAGCCGTTACAGGGGTCAGCCCCAGCATTTT. It translates to CASRYRGQPQHF.

The chain has TRBV7-2 and TRBJ2-5; 10 nucleotides match TRBD1. CDR1 SGHTA and CDR2 FQGNSA come from the germline V gene. V gave up 4 bases and J gave up 4 bases; unmatched junction bases: 6. The length of the CDR3 is 15 residues. The chain's CDR3 is CASSSQTGGGETQYF. The CDR3 coding sequence is TGTGCCAGCAGCTCCCAGACAGGGGGCGGAGAGACCCAGTACTTC.

V usage is TRBV4-3 and J usage is TRBJ2-3; the D gene is possibly TRBD2 (6 bases). V lost 4 bases, J lost 7 bases, and 15 bases lay in between. Germline V lookup: CDR1 LGHNA, CDR2 YSLEER. The CDR3 loop spans 14 amino acids. In DNA form, the CDR3 reads TGCGCCAGCAGCCGAGGGGACTCGGGGAATACGCAGTATTTT. Its translation: CASSRGDSGNTQYF.

The chain employs TRBV5-1 and TRBJ1-1, with a tentative D call TRBD1 (5 bases). This CDR3 region has 15 residues. Per germline, CDR1 SGHRS and CDR2 YFSETQ. Trimming removed 2 bases from V and 7 bases from J, with 18 bases in between. DNA for the CDR3: TGCGCCAGCAGCTTATGGGGCACGAGTTCTGATGAAGCTTTCTTT. It is translated as CASSLWGTSSDEAFF.

This chain joins TRBV5-1 and TRBJ2-2, with 7 bases that match TRBD2. The J segment lost 3 bases and the V segment lost 4 bases, leaving 18 bases of the junction unmatched. Germline assignment: CDR1 SGHRS and CDR2 YFSETQ. This CDR3 region has 19 residues. CDR3 amino acids: CASSPAYGRGRVDTGELFF. In nucleotides, the CDR3 is TGCGCCAGCAGCCCGGCCTATGGGAGGGGTCGAGTGGACACCGGGGAGCTGTTTTTT.

A single count supports this clone. The V call is TRBV7-9, the J call TRBJ2-1; 8 positions agree with TRBD2. The V segment lost 5 bases and the J segment 7 bases; nucleotides outside the gene matches: 10. CDR1 is SEHNR and CDR2 is FQNEAQ in the germline V gene (reference sequence). CDR3 length: 15 residues. This CDR3 is CASSRRPLAVNEQFF. CDR3 in DNA: TGTGCCAGCAGCCGACGGCCACTAGCGGTAAATGAGCAGTTCTTC.

The chain employs TRBV2 and TRBJ2-2; D gene ambiguous. The CDR3 length is 13 residues. Deletions cut 3 bases from V and 5 bases from J, with 7 bases between. Germline V gene data show CDR1 as SNHLY and CDR2 as FYNNEI. In DNA form, the CDR3 reads TGTGCCAGCAGTGAGTTGGCTACCGGGGAGCTGTTTTTT. As protein: CASSELATGELFF.

CDR3: CASSESVSFYEQFF. The CDR3 region has the DNA TGTGCCAGCAGTGAAAGTGTTAGTTTCTATGAGCAGTTCTTC. This rearrangement joins TRBV6-1 to TRBJ2-1; no reliable D call. Germline V lookup: CDR1 MNHNS, CDR2 SASEGT. The CDR3 extends over 14 amino acids. The V end was cut by 2 bases, the J end by 8 bases, with 13 bases between.

V and J are TRBV10-1 and TRBJ2-5; D call uncertain. The CDR3 consists of 16 residues. Per germline, CDR1 WNHNN and CDR2 SYGVQD (reference sequence). V gave up 1 base and J gave up 4 bases, with 16 bases separating them. The CDR3 region is CASSEFTTAPGETQYF. In DNA form, the CDR3 reads TGCGCCAGCAGTGAGTTCACGACGGCCCCGGGAGAGACCCAGTACTTC.

V usage is TRBV6-5 and J usage is TRBJ1-2, with 7 bases matching TRBD1. V was pared by 6 bases and J by 4 bases, with 8 bases of the junction left unmatched. This CDR3 comprises 14 residues. Germline V gene sequence: CDR1 MNHEY, CDR2 SVGAGI. The CDR3 coding sequence is TGTGCCAGCAGCAGGGGACAGCAGAGCTATGGCTACACCTTC. Its translation is CASSRGQQSYGYTF.

The chain combines TRBV15 with TRBJ2-5; 9 bases are a match to TRBD1. V dropped 3 bases and J dropped 4; count of bases not matched to a gene: 6. This CDR3 is built from 15 residues. Germline CDR1 reads LNHNV; CDR2 reads YYDKDF (reference sequence). CDR3 DNA sequence: TGTGCCACCAGCAGGGGCGGACAGGGGATAGAGACCCAGTACTTC. It encodes CATSRGGQGIETQYF.

The sample holds a few counts of this clone. This chain links TRBV9 with TRBJ2-1; 12 bases align to TRBD2. V trimming: 3 bases; J trimming: 7 bases; junction bases outside the gene matches: 11. Germline CDR1 reads SGDLS; CDR2 reads YYNGEE. This CDR3 has 17 amino acids. In nucleotides, the CDR3 is TGTGCCAGCAGCGCAGGAGACCTAGCGGGAGGGTTTAATGAGCAGTTCTTC. Translated: CASSAGDLAGGFNEQFF.

The chain couples TRBV30 to TRBJ2-5; 15 bases align to TRBD2. V was clipped by 3 bases and J by 10 bases; unmatched bases: 0. Germline V gene data show CDR1 as GTSNPN and CDR2 as SVGIG (reference sequence). CDR3 length: 12 residues. In DNA, the CDR3 is TGTGCCTGGAGGGGACTAGCGGGAGGCCAGTACTTC. Its translation: CAWRGLAGGQYF.

Written as DNA, the CDR3 is TGTGCCAGCAGCTTAGATTCTGCTAGCGGGAGAACCACTAACATGAGCTCCTACGAGCAGTACTTC. Translating gives CASSLDSASGRTTNMSSYEQYF. This chain uses TRBV7-3 with TRBJ2-7, with TRBD2 identical over 10 bases. The germline CDR1 and CDR2 sequences are SGHTA and FQGTGA. The V gene end was trimmed by 2 bases and the J gene end by 0 bases; junction bases not matched to a gene: 22. This CDR3 has 22 amino acids.

The chain recombines TRBV19 with TRBJ1-5, with 8 bases aligning to TRBD1. V was clipped by 6 bases and J by 5 bases; unmatched bases: 9. The CDR3 is 15 residues long. The germline V gene encodes CDR1 LNHDA and CDR2 SQIVND (reference sequence). CDR3 in DNA: TGTGCCAGTAGGAGATCAGGGGGCCCCCATCAGCCCCAGCATTTT. Amino acids: CASRRSGGPHQPQHF.

This chain joins TRBV19 and TRBJ2-1, with 7 bases lining up with TRBD1. CDR3 length equals 16 residues. Trimming took 6 bases from V and 1 from J; bases not matched to a gene: 9. CDR1 and CDR2 from the germline V gene are LNHDA and SQIVND (reference sequence). DNA of the CDR3: TGTGCCAGTAGGACCAAAACAGGGGCGTCCTACAATGAGCAGTTCTTC. It translates to CASRTKTGASYNEQFF.

V usage is TRBV14 and J usage is TRBJ2-7, with D unresolved. Per germline, CDR1 SGHDN and CDR2 FVKESK. V lost 2 bases and J lost 9, with 14 bases in between. This CDR3 has 13 residues. CDR3 nucleotide sequence: TGTGCCAGCAGCCAACAAACAGCTTTTGCGCAGTACTTC. Encoded protein: CASSQQTAFAQYF.

The chain recombines TRBV10-3 with TRBJ2-5, with TRBD1 identical over 11 bases. The J call is doubtful: the DNA matches TRBJ2-7 better. CDR1 is ENHRY, CDR2 SYGVKD, per germline. There are 14 residues in the CDR3. CDR3 bases: TGTGCCATCAGGGAACCGGGACAGGGGGACGAGCAGTACTTC. It codes for CAIREPGQGDEQYF.

V and J are TRBV12-2 and TRBJ2-1; the tabulated D call, TRBD2, remains unverified against the DNA. TRBV12-2 is a known pseudogene. CDR3 length: 15 residues. The CDR3 here is CASRLGTRLYNEQFF. In nucleotides, the CDR3 is TGTGCAAGTCGTTTGGGGACTAGGTTATACAATGAGCAGTTCTTC.